The 29 T cell receptor beta chains below all came from one sample that was sequenced in a study of blood T cell repertoires in COVID-19. Measured with immunoSEQ multiplex PCR; TCRdb has only the in-frame clones, and not every one. The sample yields under 350,000 clones, 65% to 90% seen once. Sequenced: peripheral blood. The receptors originated from a human donor in a cohort sampled during active COVID-19.

This clone was counted at least ten times. The J gene is TRBJ2-3, the V gene TRBV2; 9 bases match TRBD1. Per germline, CDR1 SNHLY and CDR2 FYNNEI. CDR3 length equals 14 residues. After removal of 8 bases from V and 0 bases from J, the junction contained 3 bases not matched to a gene. This CDR3 reads CASGDRASTDTQYF. The CDR3 nucleotides are TGTGCCAGCGGGGACAGGGCGAGCACAGATACGCAGTATTTT. Filled out from reference TRBV2 and TRBJ2-3, the complete variable domain reads EPEVTQTPSHQVTQMGQEVILRCVPISNHLYFYWYRQILGQKVEFLVSFYNNEISEKSEIFDDQFSVERPDGSNFTLKIRSTKLEDSAMYFCASGDRASTDTQYFGPGTRLTVL.

The rearrangement links TRBV18 to TRBJ2-5; D may be TRBD1 (5 bases). Germline values: CDR1 KGHSH, CDR2 LQKENI. Deletions cut 6 bases from V and 4 bases from J, with 15 bases between. CDR3 length: 14 amino acids. The CDR3 spells CASSLNTGRETQYF. The CDR3 DNA reads as TGTGCCAGCTCCCTCAACACAGGTAGAGAGACCCAGTACTTC.

V is TRBV9 and J is TRBJ1-3; perhaps TRBD1 as D (5 bases). Germline loops: CDR1 SGDLS, CDR2 YYNGEE. This CDR3 is built from 15 residues. V shed 4 bases and J shed 0 bases, with 11 bases lying between them. The CDR3 coding sequence is TGTGCCAGCAGCCCTGACAGCCTCTCTGGAAACACCATATATTTT. It encodes CASSPDSLSGNTIYF.

As DNA, the CDR3 is TGCGCCAGCGTCGACGGCGGGAGGGACACCGGGGAGCTGTTTTTT. As protein: CASVDGGRDTGELFF. J is TRBJ2-2 and V is TRBV10-2; 9 bases agree with TRBD2. This CDR3 region has 15 residues. Per the germline V gene, CDR1 is WSHSY and CDR2 is SAAADI. V lost 8 bases and J lost 3; bases outside the gene matches: 7.

This clone was recorded once. The chain employs TRBV10-1 and TRBJ2-7; tentatively, D is TRBD1 (5 bases). CDR1 is WNHNN and CDR2 is SYGVQD in the germline V gene (reference sequence). CDR3 size: 12 residues. Trimming left V 5 bases short and J 6 bases short, with 11 bases between. The CDR3 DNA follows: TGCGCCAGCAGTTCTCAGGGATCCGAGCAGTACTTC. Amino acids: CASSSQGSEQYF.

This chain uses TRBV3-1 (or the pseudogene TRBV3-2) with TRBJ1-1; a weak D match, TRBD1 (6 bases). The CDR3 spans 14 residues. Germline values: CDR1 LGHDT, CDR2 YNNKEL (reference sequence). The V and J ends lost 1 base and 7 bases respectively, with 13 bases between them. CDR3 bases: TGTGCCAGCAGCCAAGCGGGCGGACAGTTTGAAGCTTTCTTT. It codes for CASSQAGGQFEAFF.

The V gene is TRBV7-9, the J gene TRBJ2-7; TRBD1 matches 8 bases. Germline CDR1 SEHNR, CDR2 FQNEAQ (reference sequence). V shed 6 bases, J shed 1 base, and the junction held 5 bases outside the gene matches. The CDR3 is 14 amino acids. The CDR3 sequence is CASRLDRASYEQYF. In DNA, the CDR3 is TGTGCCAGCAGACTGGACAGGGCGTCCTACGAGCAGTACTTC.

The J gene is TRBJ2-5, the V gene TRBV29-1; D might be TRBD2 (6 bases). The CDR3 has 13 residues. Germline V gives CDR1 SQVTM, CDR2 ANQGSEA. V lost 5 bases and J 5 bases, leaving 15 bases between the germline ends. CDR3 DNA sequence: TGCAGCGTTTACTCAGCGGGCAGGGAGACCCAGTACTTC. Its translation is CSVYSAGRETQYF.

The rearrangement links TRBV5-4 to TRBJ2-3; TRBD2 is a possible D gene (5 bases). The CDR3 sequence is 16 residues long. The V end was cut by 1 base, the J end by 0 bases, with 12 bases between. Germline V CDR1 and CDR2: SGHNT, YYREEE (reference sequence). The CDR3 sequence: CASSLRLASSTDTQYF. The CDR3 DNA reads TGTGCCAGCAGCTTGCGGCTAGCATCTAGCACAGATACGCAGTATTTT.

This sequence joins TRBV18 and TRBJ1-5, with D perhaps TRBD1 (6 bases). V lost 6 bases and J 8 bases, leaving 14 bases between the germline ends. The CDR3 contains 13 residues. Germline values: CDR1 KGHSH, CDR2 LQKENI. As DNA, the CDR3 is TGTGCCAGCTCCCGGATAGAGGGGGAGCCCCAGCATTTT. It yields the protein CASSRIEGEPQHF.

This chain uses TRBV2 with TRBJ1-5; 7 bases agree with TRBD1. The CDR3 spans 16 residues. The junction had 4 bases not matched to a gene; V was cut back by 1 base and J by 1 base. Per germline, CDR1 SNHLY and CDR2 FYNNEI. Here the CDR3 reads CASSEDPGGSNQPQHF. As DNA, the CDR3 is TGTGCCAGCAGTGAAGACCCAGGGGGGAGCAATCAGCCCCAGCATTTT.

The chain carries TRBV18 and TRBJ2-1; 8 nucleotides line up with TRBD2. V was clipped by 6 bases and J by 9 bases; unmatched bases: 10. The length of the CDR3 is 14 residues. Germline V gene sequence: CDR1 KGHSH, CDR2 LQKENI. CDR3 bases: TGTGCCAGCTCGTTCCTAGCGGGTCCGGGTGAGCAGTTCTTC. This translates into CASSFLAGPGEQFF.

This clone was counted once. This chain uses TRBV29-1 with TRBJ1-1, with D perhaps TRBD1 (6 bases). Trimming took 6 bases from V and 3 from J, leaving 14 bases between them. Germline lookup yields CDR1 SQVTM and CDR2 ANQGSEA. The CDR3 contains 13 residues. CDR3 DNA sequence: TGCAGCGTGCTACAGGGTAGTTACACTGAAGCTTTCTTT. Protein: CSVLQGSYTEAFF.

The chain couples TRBV5-1 to TRBJ2-2, with TRBD1 matching 8 bases. Looked up from germline, CDR1 is SGHRS and CDR2 is YFSETQ. The J segment lost 1 base and the V segment lost 4 bases, leaving 3 bases of the junction unmatched. CDR3 length equals 15 residues. The CDR3 sequence: CASSPGTGNTGELFF. CDR3 DNA: TGCGCCAGCAGCCCCGGGACAGGGAACACCGGGGAGCTGTTTTTT.

The J gene is TRBJ2-1, the V gene TRBV4-2; D not certain. This CDR3 is built from 15 residues. V lost 3 bases and J 4 bases, leaving 13 bases between the germline ends. In germline, CDR1 is LGHNA, CDR2 YNFKEQ. CDR3 sequence: CASSQPSPRYNEQFF. The CDR3 DNA reads TGTGCCAGCAGCCAGCCCTCGCCGAGATACAATGAGCAGTTCTTC.

This chain joins TRBV25-1 and TRBJ2-6; weak D call: TRBD2 (5 bases). The CDR3 is 17 amino acids. Germline V gene sequence: CDR1 MGHDK, CDR2 SYGVNS. The V gene lost 1 base and the J gene lost 3 bases, with 13 bases spanning the gap. The CDR3 DNA sequence: TGTGCCAGCAGTGAATTTGAGGGCATGGGTGGGGCCAACGTCCTGACTTTC. This encodes CASSEFEGMGGANVLTF.

The chain joins TRBV3-1 (or the pseudogene TRBV3-2) to TRBJ2-7; D is unresolved. CDR3 size: 16 residues. V was cut by 4 bases and J by 3 bases, with 19 bases left in between. Germline values: CDR1 LGHDT, CDR2 YNNKEL (reference sequence). DNA of the CDR3: TGTGCCAGCAGCCGCGCACCCATAACCCGAGACTACGAGCAGTACTTC. Translation gives CASSRAPITRDYEQYF.

The V call is TRBV2, the J call TRBJ1-1, with 7 bases matching TRBD1. The CDR3 loop spans 15 amino acids. Germline CDR1 SNHLY, CDR2 FYNNEI. The junction had 8 bases not matched to a gene; V was cut back by 6 bases and J by 1 base. CDR3 loop: CASSRDSGGNTEAFF. In DNA form, the CDR3 reads TGTGCCAGCAGCCGGGACAGCGGTGGGAACACTGAAGCTTTCTTT.

CDR3 loop: CASSSRGVMAGETQYF. The CDR3 DNA follows: TGTGCCAGCAGCTCCCGGGGCGTTATGGCGGGGGAGACCCAGTACTTC. The chain links TRBV7-2 to TRBJ2-5, with a weak D call TRBD2 (6 bases). Germline CDR1 reads SGHTA; CDR2 reads FQGNSA. This CDR3 spans 16 amino acids. V was trimmed by 4 bases and J by 5 bases, leaving 20 bases between them.

The CDR3 spells CATLSTGTGPNQPQHF. The CDR3 DNA is TGTGCCACTCTCAGCACGGGGACAGGGCCCAATCAGCCCCAGCATTTT. The chain carries TRBV28 and TRBJ1-5; TRBD1 agrees at 9 bases. Germline V lookup: CDR1 MDHEN, CDR2 SYDVKM. The CDR3 sequence is 16 residues long. V lost 10 bases and J lost 3; bases outside the gene matches: 13. The variable domain in full, with the rest retrieved from reference TRBV28 and TRBJ1-5, is DVKVTQSSRYLVKRTGEKVFLECVQDMDHENMFWYRQDPGLGLRLIYFSYDVKMKEKGDIPEGYSVSREKKERFSLILESASTNQTSMYLCATLSTGTGPNQPQHFGDGTRLSIL.

A few counts support this clone. V and J are TRBV28 and TRBJ2-1, with a tentative D call TRBD1 (6 bases). The CDR3 is 14 residues long. The V and J ends lost 2 bases and 8 bases respectively, with 13 bases between them. Looked up from germline, CDR1 is MDHEN and CDR2 is SYDVKM. The CDR3 DNA sequence: TGTGCCAGCAGTTTAGTGGCAGGGGAACATGAGCAGTTCTTC. This codes for CASSLVAGEHEQFF.

The rearrangement uses TRBV15 and TRBJ2-1; 9 positions agree with TRBD2. Germline-derived CDR1 and CDR2 are LNHNV and YYDKDF (reference sequence). With 3 bases clipped from V and 8 bases from J, the junction kept 11 bases outside the gene matches. The CDR3 covers 16 residues. This chain's CDR3 is CATSRIAGEGFDEQFF. DNA of the CDR3: TGTGCCACCAGCAGGATAGCGGGAGAGGGGTTCGATGAGCAGTTCTTC.

The J gene is TRBJ2-7, the V gene TRBV4-2, with a tentative D call TRBD2 (6 bases). Germline V gives CDR1 LGHNA, CDR2 YNFKEQ. V was cut by 3 bases and J by 3 bases, with 12 bases left in between. The CDR3 consists of 14 residues. The CDR3 sequence is CASSQGWGLYEQYF. CDR3 DNA sequence: TGTGCCAGCAGCCAGGGGTGGGGACTCTACGAGCAGTACTTC.

This clone was seen only once. This chain links TRBV7-9 with TRBJ2-7, with a tentative D call TRBD2 (5 bases). This CDR3 spans 14 amino acids. V was cut by 8 bases and J by 3 bases, with 17 bases left in between. CDR1 is SEHNR, CDR2 FQNEAQ, per germline (reference sequence). The chain's CDR3 is CASGYSGRDYEQYF. In nucleotides, the CDR3 is TGTGCCAGCGGGTACAGCGGCCGGGACTACGAGCAGTACTTC.

This clone was found once. The chain couples TRBV4-1 to TRBJ1-6; D gene ambiguous. With 4 bases removed from V and 2 bases from J, the gap between germline ends came to 9 bases. Germline V lookup: CDR1 MGHRA, CDR2 YSYEKL. The CDR3 length is 15 residues. CDR3 region: CASSPQRAYNSPLHF. DNA for the CDR3: TGCGCCAGCAGCCCACAGAGGGCCTATAATTCACCCCTCCACTTT.

This clone was seen only once. The chain is built from TRBV5-4 and TRBJ2-5; D perhaps matches TRBD1 (6 bases). Germline CDR1 reads SGHNT; CDR2 reads YYREEE (reference sequence). This CDR3 has 13 amino acids. V lost 5 bases, J lost 2 bases, and 10 bases lay in between. The CDR3 DNA reads as TGTGCCAGCAGTCGAGGACAGCAAGAGACCCAGTACTTC. Its translation: CASSRGQQETQYF.

This sequence joins TRBV7-2 and TRBJ1-5; D may be TRBD1 (6 bases). Trimming pared 3 bases from V and 3 bases from J, leaving 12 bases between. This CDR3 has 15 amino acids. From germline, CDR1 is SGHTA and CDR2 FQGNSA. CDR3 residues: CASSFLTGSNQPQHF. Here the CDR3 DNA reads TGTGCCAGCAGCTTTCTAACAGGGTCCAATCAGCCCCAGCATTTT. The entire variable domain, with the rest obtained from reference TRBV7-2 and TRBJ1-5, is as follows: GAGVSQSPSNKVTEKGKDVELRCDPISGHTALYWYRQSLGQGLEFLIYFQGNSAPDKSGLPSDRFSAERTGGSVSTLTIQRTQQEDSAVYLCASSFLTGSNQPQHFGDGTRLSIL.

V usage is TRBV28 and J usage is TRBJ2-2, with D possibly matching TRBD2 (5 bases). This CDR3 contains 13 residues. V was trimmed by 7 bases and J by 4 bases, leaving 10 bases between them. Per the germline V gene, CDR1 is MDHEN and CDR2 is SYDVKM. The CDR3 is CASTSQPTGELFF. The DNA of the CDR3 is TGTGCCAGCACTAGCCAACCCACCGGGGAGCTGTTTTTT.

Concerning this clone: The same CDR3 also results from other DNA sequences found in this sample. V is TRBV18 and J is TRBJ2-5, with TRBD2 as a possible D gene (5 bases). Germline CDR1 reads KGHSH; CDR2 reads LQKENI. This CDR3 has 14 residues. The V end was cut by 3 bases, the J end by 4 bases, with 12 bases between. The chain's CDR3 is CASSPNRGRETQYF. CDR3 nucleotide sequence: TGTGCCAGCTCACCTAACCGGGGTAGAGAGACCCAGTACTTC.